These T cell receptor beta chains were read from a single sample in a study of blood T cell repertoires in COVID-19. Using immunoSEQ multiplex PCR, the repertoire was profiled, and TCRdb retains in-frame clones only, with some absent. Here the sample spans about 170,000 clones, 70% to 90% being singletons. The material sequenced was peripheral blood. The receptors were sampled from a woman older than 75 with COVID-19, enrolled during active disease. Both conserved end residues are part of each CDR3. The order of the fields is J gene, clone size, D gene, V gene, CDR3 DNA, CDR3 protein. The D gene is left open where the match is weak. Clone size is not always given. Where it is, it says once, few, many or a class for expanded clones.

TRBJ1-3 . . TRBV9 TGTGCCAGCAGTAGATTAACAGGGTCCGGTGGGGCTGGAAACACCATATATTTT CASSRLTGSGGAGNTIYF
TRBJ2-1 . TRBD2 TRBV6-5 TGTGCCAGCAGTCGAGCGGGAGGGCCCTCCAATGAGCAGTTCTTC CASSRAGGPSNEQFF
TRBJ2-2 . TRBD2 TRBV5-6 TGTGCCAGCAGCCTGACTAGCCCCGGGGAGCTGTTTTTT CASSLTSPGELFF
TRBJ1-1 . TRBD1 TRBV5-1 TGCGCCAGCAGCTTGGAGGGACAGGGTATTCGGCTTGGGGCTTTCTTT CASSLEGQGIRLGAFF
TRBJ1-1 . TRBD1 TRBV6-2/TRBV6-3 TGTGCCAGCAGCCTACAGGGGGAGCTGGTAGCTTTCTTT CASSLQGELVAFF
TRBJ2-5 . . TRBV2 TGTGCCAGCTCCACAGGGATGGGTGATCAAGAGACCCAGTACTTC CASSTGMGDQETQYF
TRBJ2-2 . TRBD2 TRBV10-3 TGTGCCATCCCACGGCTAGCGGGAGTGGGAGGGGAGCTGTTTTTT CAIPRLAGVGGELFF
TRBJ1-5 few . TRBV12-3/TRBV12-4 TGTGCCAGCACCCAGGGGAGCAATCAGCCCCAGCATTTT CASTQGSNQPQHF
TRBJ2-2 . . TRBV7-7 TGTGCCAGCAGCTTAGGACTAAGCCGAGCGGCGAACACCGGGGAGCTGTTTTTT CASSLGLSRAANTGELFF
TRBJ1-1 . . TRBV5-1 TGCGCCAGCAGCTCCCACGCGGGGGGGGAAGGCACTGAAGCTTTCTTT CASSSHAGGEGTEAFF
TRBJ2-2 . TRBD2 TRBV10-3 TGTGCCATCAGTGGCTTGGGACTAGCGGGAGGCGGGGAGCTGTTTTTT CAISGLGLAGGGELFF
TRBJ2-5 . TRBD2 TRBV9 TGTGCCAGCAGCGTTGCTAGCGGGACCGGTGAGACCCAGTACTTC CASSVASGTGETQYF
TRBJ1-6 . . TRBV4-3 TGCGCCAGCAGCCTTGACAGGTCAAATTCACCCCTCCACTTT CASSLDRSNSPLHF
TRBJ2-3 . . TRBV12-5 TGTGCTAGTGGTAGAGGGGATACGCAGTATTTT CASGRGDTQYF
TRBJ2-1 . . TRBV6-1 TGTGCCAGCAGTGAACAGAGGGTATACAATGAGCAGTTCTTC CASSEQRVYNEQFF
TRBJ2-7 . TRBD1 TRBV7-9 TGTGCCAGCAGCTTAGCCACAGGGGTCGGGGAGCAGTACTTC CASSLATGVGEQYF
TRBJ1-3 . . TRBV10-3 TGTGCCATCAGCGATGGACAGACTATTTCTGGAAACACCATATATTTT CAISDGQTISGNTIYF
TRBJ2-5 . . TRBV19 TGTGCCAGTAGTGAGAGCAGGGCCCAGTACTTC CASSESRAQYF
TRBJ2-5 . TRBD1 TRBV7-2 TGTGCCAGCACCGGACACAGGGGCGGAGGAGAGACCCAGTACTTC CASTGHRGGGETQYF
TRBJ2-7 . . TRBV21-1 TGTGCCAGCAGCCCCCAGAAGGACAGCCCCTACGAGCAGTACTTC CASSPQKDSPYEQYF
TRBJ2-3 . TRBD2 TRBV5-1 TGCGCCAGCAACTCTCCCGGGAGGGCGCAGTATTTT CASNSPGRAQYF
TRBJ1-1 . . TRBV6-4 TGTGCCAGCAGGGCGGGGGCCGGTCCATTGAACACTGAAGCTTTCTTT CASRAGAGPLNTEAFF
TRBJ2-7 . TRBD1 TRBV6-5 TGTGCCAGTGCGACAGGGGGCCCCTACGAGCAGTACTTC CASATGGPYEQYF
TRBJ2-7 . TRBD1 TRBV5-6 TGTGCCAGCAGTCTTTACCGACAGGGGGTAATATCCTACGAGCAGTACTTC CASSLYRQGVISYEQYF
TRBJ1-6 . . TRBV9 TGTGCCAGCAGCGTAACGGACAGAGACTCACCCCTCCACTTT CASSVTDRDSPLHF
TRBJ1-5 . . TRBV12-3/TRBV12-4 TGTGCCAGCAGTTGGGGGGGAAATCAGCCCCAGCATTTT CASSWGGNQPQHF
TRBJ2-2 few . TRBV14 TGTGCCAGCAGCCAAGGTCCTGCCGGGGAGCTGTTTTTT CASSQGPAGELFF
TRBJ2-3 once TRBD2 TRBV24-1 TGTGCCACCAGTGGGCCGGGAGGAAATACGCAGTATTTT CATSGPGGNTQYF
TRBJ2-7 . . TRBV5-1 TGCGCCAGCAGCGGAACGGGAGGGAGGCAGGGGGTCGAGCAGTACTTC CASSGTGGRQGVEQYF
TRBJ1-1 few . TRBV21-1 TGTGCCAGCAGAGCTCCTGTGAACACTGAAGCTTTCTTT CASRAPVNTEAFF
TRBJ2-1 few TRBD2 TRBV19 TGTGCCAGTAGTGGCTCTAGCGGGAGGAATGAGCAGTTCTTC CASSGSSGRNEQFF
TRBJ1-4 . . TRBV18 TGTGCCAGCTCACCATCACGACCTGGGCGCACTAATGAAAAACTGTTTTTT CASSPSRPGRTNEKLFF
TRBJ2-7 . TRBD2 TRBV28 TGTGCCAGCAGGTCAACTCTAGCGGGAGGAACCTACGTGCAGTACTTC CASRSTLAGGTYVQYF
TRBJ2-5 once . TRBV5-6 TGTGCCAGCAGCTTGTCTAGGTGGGAGACCCAGTACTTC CASSLSRWETQYF
TRBJ2-1 . . TRBV21-1 TGTGCCAGCACCGTAGCGGGAGGCGTCAATGAGCAGTTCTTC CASTVAGGVNEQFF
TRBJ1-1 . . TRBV19 TGTGCCAGTAGTATAGAGGGCGGAGGGAAAGCTTTCTTT CASSIEGGGKAFF
TRBJ2-1 . TRBD1 TRBV13 TGTGCCAGCAGCCCCCGGGACAGGGTAGACAATGAGCAGTTCTTC CASSPRDRVDNEQFF
TRBJ1-5 . . TRBV29-1 TGCAGCGTTGTGCCCGGGACTGCAAATAGCAATCAGCCCCAGCATTTT CSVVPGTANSNQPQHF
TRBJ1-4 . TRBD1 TRBV7-9 TGTGCCAGCAGCCGGACAGGGTTGAATGAAAAACTGTTTTTT CASSRTGLNEKLFF
TRBJ1-2 . TRBD1 TRBV7-2 TGTGCCAGCAGCGGCCGGGACAGGGTGAATGGCTACACCTTC CASSGRDRVNGYTF
TRBJ2-1 . TRBD2 TRBV4-3 TGCGCCAGCAGCCCCCAGGAGCGGGGAAATTACAATGAGCAGTTCTTC CASSPQERGNYNEQFF
TRBJ2-3 . TRBD2 TRBV28 TGTGCCAGCAGTTTTCGTCTAGCGGCCACAGATACGCAGTATTTT CASSFRLAATDTQYF
TRBJ1-2 . TRBD1 TRBV10-2 TGCGCCAGCAGCGCGGGACAGGGGGCACGGGGCTACACCTTC CASSAGQGARGYTF
TRBJ2-6 . TRBD2 TRBV2 TGTGCCAGCAGGCGACAGCGGGGCGAATTCTCTGGGGCCAACGTCCTGACTTTC CASRRQRGEFSGANVLTF
TRBJ2-7 . TRBD1 TRBV9 TGTGCCAGCAGCCCAGGACAGGGGAGGAACGAGCAGTACTTC CASSPGQGRNEQYF
TRBJ1-2 few TRBD1 TRBV5-1 TGCGCCAGCAGCTTGGCCATTGAATCACGGGACAGGGGTTCCTACACCTTC CASSLAIESRDRGSYTF
TRBJ2-2 . TRBD1 TRBV5-1 TGCGCCAGCAGCGGGACAGGAAAGAACACCGGGGAGCTGTTTTTT CASSGTGKNTGELFF
TRBJ1-2 . . TRBV18 TGTGCCAGCTCAGGGGGGTCCCTCTATGGCTACACCTTC CASSGGSLYGYTF
TRBJ1-1 . . TRBV5-8 TGTGCCAGCAGTGAAGGTGGAGGGAGTGGGGGAAAAGCTTTCTTT CASSEGGGSGGKAFF
TRBJ2-1 . TRBD2 TRBV28 TGTGCCAGCATCAGCGGGGGCGGCGGCGGCAATGAGCAGTTCTTC CASISGGGGGNEQFF
TRBJ2-5 once . TRBV7-9 TGTGCCAGCAGCTCTGTAGAGACCCAGTACTTC CASSSVETQYF
TRBJ2-4 . TRBD1 TRBV5-1 TGCGCCAGCAGCTCACAGGGGGTGGCCAAAAACATTCAGTACTTC CASSSQGVAKNIQYF
TRBJ1-1 . . TRBV6-6 TGTGCCAGCACCCACAGGAGGGACCCAAATGAAGCTTTCTTT CASTHRRDPNEAFF
TRBJ2-7 few . TRBV28 TGTGCCAGCAGTTTTGTTAAAGGGGCCCAGGAGCAGTACTTC CASSFVKGAQEQYF
TRBJ1-4 . . TRBV28 TGTGCCAGCAGTCAGGGTTTAGTCCGTGAAAAACTGTTTTTT CASSQGLVREKLFF
TRBJ2-7 few TRBD2 TRBV7-9 TGTGCCAGCAGCCCAGGGACTAGCGGGACCGACGAGCAGTACTTC CASSPGTSGTDEQYF
TRBJ2-6 . . TRBV7-2 TGTGCCAGCAGCTTAGGGGGGCCCTCTGGGGCCAACGTCCTGACTTTC CASSLGGPSGANVLTF
TRBJ1-6 . . TRBV27 TGTGCCAGCAGCACCGCGGGACTATCCCTCCACTTT CASSTAGLSLHF
TRBJ2-1 . . TRBV6-4 TGTGCCAGCAGTGACTCGTTCGGGAGCTCCTACAATGAGCAGTTCTTC CASSDSFGSSYNEQFF